This TCR beta chain is from a study of T cell responses to AZD1222 COVID-19 vaccine. Study-level findings and limits: Just 5 to 7 AZD1222 recipients tested seropositive at baseline. Targeting of unmutated variant regions was reportedly seen in nearly half of spike-specific TCRs. Spike was spanned by vaccine-associated CD4 TCRs, with dominance at 160-218 and 743-854.

Here immunoSEQ multiplex PCR was the method, and the copy in TCRdb shows in-frame clones only, minus some. The sample yields 150,000 or so clones, 90% seen once. Concerning this clone itself: Its matching antigen is unknown.

Germline V lookup: CDR1 KGHSH, CDR2 LQKENI. The CDR3 has 14 amino acids. V lost 3 bases, J lost 0 bases, and 8 bases lay in between. V usage is TRBV18 and J usage is TRBJ1-1; D might be TRBD1 (5 bases). Material: peripheral blood, obtained 28 days after the second AZD1222 dose. This TCR derives from an adult who received the AZD1222 COVID-19 vaccine. The CDR3 sequence: CASSPGTVNTEAFF. DNA of the CDR3: TGTGCCAGCTCACCGGGGACGGTGAACACTGAAGCTTTCTTT.